A single sample gave rise to the 30 T cell receptor beta chains below, sequenced in a study of OX40 agonist ivuxolimab in advanced cancers. Assay used: immunoSEQ multiplex PCR; TCRdb lists only in-frame clones, some missing. In the table there are about 61,000 clones, around 82% of which are singletons. The sequences come from CD4+ or CD8+ T cells sorted from blood, collected in a trial of the OX40 agonist ivuxolimab. These receptor sequences come from an adult with an advanced solid tumor such as melanoma, head and neck, liver or kidney cancer.

V gene TRBV5-1 combines with J gene TRBJ2-2, with TRBD2 matching over 11 bases. The CDR3 has 16 amino acids. The germline CDR1 and CDR2 sequences are SGHRS and YFSETQ. After removal of 3 bases from V and 4 bases from J, the junction contained 5 bases not matched to a gene. CDR3 nucleotides: TGCGCCAGCAGCTGGATAGCGGGAGGGGGCACCGGGGAGCTGTTTTTT. Residues: CASSWIAGGGTGELFF.

The chain employs TRBV4-1 and TRBJ2-4, with a weak D call TRBD2 (6 bases). This CDR3 is 13 amino acids long. Germline-derived CDR1 and CDR2 are MGHRA and YSYEKL. Trimming removed 2 bases at V and 8 bases at J, with 10 bases between. CDR3 sequence (DNA): TGCGCCAGCAGCCAAAGGGACTGGGACATTCAGTACTTC. It translates to CASSQRDWDIQYF.

The rearrangement joins TRBV19 to TRBJ1-1, with D possibly matching TRBD1 (6 bases). From germline, CDR1 is LNHDA and CDR2 SQIVND (reference sequence). CDR3 length: 14 amino acids. Between the trimmed V and J ends, which lost 7 bases and 7 bases, there was a span of 19 bases. The chain's CDR3 is CASTLGGGADEAFF. CDR3 in DNA: TGTGCCAGTACCCTGGGTGGGGGGGCTGATGAAGCTTTCTTT.

The V and J genes are TRBV5-1 and TRBJ2-7; D unclear. V lost 0 bases and J 4 bases, leaving 14 bases between the germline ends. Germline assignment: CDR1 SGHRS and CDR2 YFSETQ. The CDR3 covers 15 residues. The CDR3 nucleotides read TGCGCCAGCAGCTTGGCCGTACAGAGTTATTACGAGCAGTACTTC. It specifies CASSLAVQSYYEQYF.

The V gene is TRBV10-1, the J gene TRBJ2-3; D perhaps matches TRBD2 (6 bases). The germline CDR1 and CDR2 sequences are WNHNN and SYGVQD (reference sequence). Trimming shortened V by 1 base and J by 0 bases, and 11 bases separated the two germline ends. CDR3 size: 16 residues. The CDR3 spells CASSELTRGSTDTQYF. In DNA, the CDR3 is TGCGCCAGCAGTGAGTTGACTAGAGGTAGCACAGATACGCAGTATTTT.

The chain recombines TRBV19 with TRBJ2-1, with TRBD1 matching over 7 bases. This CDR3 has 12 amino acids. J lost 8 bases, V lost 6 bases, and 4 bases had no gene match. Germline V gene sequence: CDR1 LNHDA, CDR2 SQIVND (reference sequence). The chain's CDR3 is CASRRQGDEQFF. Here the CDR3 DNA reads TGTGCCAGTAGGCGACAGGGCGATGAGCAGTTCTTC.

The chain couples TRBV5-1 to TRBJ2-7, with D possibly matching TRBD2 (6 bases). Germline V CDR1 and CDR2: SGHRS, YFSETQ. There are 14 residues in the CDR3. The germline V and J ends were trimmed by 5 bases and 4 bases, with 16 bases remaining between them. CDR3 sequence: CASRIRSGRYEQYF. The CDR3 coding sequence is TGCGCCAGCAGGATCCGGTCAGGGAGGTACGAGCAGTACTTC.

The chain employs TRBV6-4 and TRBJ1-1, with D perhaps TRBD1 (5 bases). Trimming took off 8 bases at V and 1 base at J, with 11 bases between the two ends. The CDR3 length is 13 residues. CDR1 is MRHNA, CDR2 SNTAGT, per germline. The CDR3 is CASRDAGNTEAFF. CDR3 DNA sequence: TGTGCCAGCCGGGACGCAGGGAACACTGAAGCTTTCTTT.

The V and J genes are TRBV7-2 and TRBJ2-7; 9 positions match TRBD1. After removal of 5 bases from V and 3 bases from J, the junction contained 8 bases not matched to a gene. Germline V CDR1 and CDR2: SGHTA, FQGNSA. This CDR3 comprises 15 residues. CDR3 DNA: TGTGCCAGCAGCCTTATGGGACAGGGAGGCTACGAGCAGTACTTC. Translating gives CASSLMGQGGYEQYF.

The gene calls are TRBV6-1 and TRBJ1-2; TRBD1 aligns across 11 bases. The CDR3 length is 13 residues. V was clipped by 6 bases and J by 8 bases; unmatched bases: 5. Germline V lookup: CDR1 MNHNS, CDR2 SASEGT. The CDR3: CASSDRDRGGYTF. The CDR3 DNA reads TGTGCCAGCAGCGACCGGGACAGGGGGGGCTACACCTTC.

The gene calls are TRBV11-3 and TRBJ2-7; no reliable D call. V gave up 3 bases and J gave up 2 bases, with 17 bases separating them. The germline CDR1 and CDR2 sequences are SGHNT and YENEEA. The CDR3 contains 16 residues. In nucleotides, the CDR3 is TGTGCCAGCAGCTTTTCAACGGTCTATGGGGCCTACGAGCAGTACTTC. It codes for CASSFSTVYGAYEQYF.

The chain uses TRBV11-3 and TRBJ2-1; 14 bases agree with TRBD2. There are 17 residues in the CDR3. Germline V CDR1 and CDR2: SGHNT, YENEEA. Germline trimming cut 5 bases from V and 6 bases from J; bases unmatched to any gene: 9. CDR3 region: CASSQRGGLAGVNEQFF. CDR3 DNA: TGTGCCAGCAGCCAACGAGGGGGACTAGCGGGAGTCAATGAGCAGTTCTTC.

The chain uses TRBV7-9 and TRBJ2-2; D gene unclear. CDR3 length: 15 residues. The V end lost 9 bases, the J end lost 4 bases, and 18 bases lay between the germline ends. Germline V gene data show CDR1 as SEHNR and CDR2 as FQNEAQ (reference sequence). This CDR3 reads CASMGFKGPTGELFF. The DNA for the CDR3 is TGTGCCAGTATGGGGTTCAAAGGACCCACCGGGGAGCTGTTTTTT.

This chain uses TRBV7-8 with TRBJ1-4; 7 positions agree with TRBD1. From germline, CDR1 is SGHVS and CDR2 FQNEAQ. The V gene end was trimmed by 7 bases and the J gene end by 8 bases; junction bases not matched to a gene: 10. This CDR3 contains 14 residues. CDR3 sequence reads: CASTSTGQREKLFF. The CDR3 region has the DNA TGTGCCAGCACCTCGACAGGGCAGCGCGAAAAACTGTTTTTT.

V and J are TRBV6-1 and TRBJ1-1, with a possible D match to TRBD1 (5 bases). CDR1 MNHNS and CDR2 SASEGT come from the germline V gene. The V end lost 1 base, the J end lost 6 bases, and 9 bases lay between the germline ends. The CDR3 spans 13 residues. The CDR3 coding sequence is TGTGCCAGCAGTGAAGATCGACAGTCTGAAGCTTTCTTT. Translating it yields CASSEDRQSEAFF.

The chain combines TRBV7-9 with TRBJ2-7; D ambiguous. CDR3 length: 14 amino acids. Per germline, CDR1 SEHNR and CDR2 FQNEAQ (reference sequence). With 3 bases removed from V and 0 bases from J, the gap between germline ends came to 9 bases. Here the CDR3 DNA reads TGTGCCAGCAGCTTCGGAGCGAACTCCTACGAGCAGTACTTC. Translating gives CASSFGANSYEQYF.

The chain joins TRBV7-2 to TRBJ2-5; D uncertain. This CDR3 has 13 residues. The V gene lost 1 base and the J gene lost 5 bases, with 8 bases spanning the gap. Germline CDR1 reads SGHTA; CDR2 reads FQGNSA. The CDR3 DNA is TGTGCCAGCAGCTTAGAGGGTCTGGAGACCCAGTACTTC. Translation: CASSLEGLETQYF. Together with reference TRBV7-2 and TRBJ2-5, the CDR3 gives the full variable domain: GAGVSQSPSNKVTEKGKDVELRCDPISGHTALYWYRQSLGQGLEFLIYFQGNSAPDKSGLPSDRFSAERTGGSVSTLTIQRTQQEDSAVYLCASSLEGLETQYFGPGTRLLVL.

The J gene is TRBJ2-7, the V gene TRBV6-6; 9 positions match TRBD2. The length of the CDR3 is 13 residues. V was clipped by 7 bases and J by 9 bases; unmatched bases: 10. Germline values: CDR1 MNHNY, CDR2 SVGAGI (reference sequence). The CDR3 protein is CASTLREGRLQYF. CDR3 nucleotides: TGTGCCAGCACCCTGCGGGAGGGCCGGTTGCAGTACTTC.

The chain is built from TRBV7-2 and TRBJ2-7; D possibly corresponds to TRBD1 (6 bases). The CDR3 totals 14 residues. V dropped 4 bases and J dropped 2 bases, with 12 bases sitting between them. Germline assignment: CDR1 SGHTA and CDR2 FQGNSA. CDR3 in DNA: TGTGCCAGCAGCTCCCCCCAGGGGCCCTACGAGCAGTACTTC. Its translation: CASSSPQGPYEQYF.

The V call is TRBV9, the J call TRBJ2-1; D may be TRBD2 (5 bases). Germline V lookup: CDR1 SGDLS, CDR2 YYNGEE. Trimming shortened V by 6 bases and J by 3 bases, and 13 bases separated the two germline ends. CDR3 length equals 14 residues. The CDR3 reads CASTRSGYYNEQFF. The CDR3, as DNA: TGTGCCAGCACGAGGAGCGGCTACTACAATGAGCAGTTCTTC.

This clone was recorded a few times. The chain couples TRBV27 to TRBJ2-7; D is uncertain. This CDR3 spans 15 amino acids. The V and J ends lost 6 bases and 2 bases respectively, with 17 bases between them. Germline-derived CDR1 and CDR2 are MNHEY and SMNVEV (reference sequence). Here the CDR3 reads CASSVLSVVPYEQYF. CDR3 DNA: TGTGCCAGCAGCGTCCTATCCGTGGTTCCCTACGAGCAGTACTTC.

This rearrangement joins TRBV14 to TRBJ2-5, with D uncertain. This CDR3 comprises 12 residues. Trimming removed 8 bases from V and 5 bases from J, with 12 bases in between. Per germline, CDR1 SGHDN and CDR2 FVKESK. The DNA for the CDR3 is TGTGCCAGCTCCCGAGAATGGGAGACCCAGTACTTC. Its protein is CASSREWETQYF. The variable domain in full, completed from reference TRBV14 and TRBJ2-5, reads EAGVTQFPSHSVIEKGQTVTLRCDPISGHDNLYWYRRVMGKEIKFLLHFVKESKQDESGMPNNRFLAERTGGTYSTLKVQPAELEDSGVYFCASSREWETQYFGPGTRLLVL.

The V gene is TRBV7-2, the J gene TRBJ2-3; D possibly uses TRBD1 or TRBD2 (5 bases each). Trimming removed 5 bases at V and 3 bases at J, with 18 bases between. The CDR3 covers 16 residues. CDR1 and CDR2 from the germline V gene are SGHTA and FQGNSA. The DNA of the CDR3 is TGTGCCAGCAGCAGTAAGACCGGGGCTAGGACAGATACGCAGTATTTT. This gives the protein CASSSKTGARTDTQYF.

This chain connects TRBV5-4 to TRBJ2-7; possibly TRBD2 for D (6 bases). The V gene's germline CDR1 is SGHNT and CDR2 YYREEE (reference sequence). There are 13 residues in the CDR3. The V end lost 5 bases, the J end lost 6 bases, and 15 bases lay between the germline ends. The CDR3 spells CASRVGGGSEQYF. CDR3 DNA: TGTGCCAGCAGGGTGGGGGGTGGCTCCGAGCAGTACTTC.

This chain connects TRBV4-1 to TRBJ1-1; no definite D call. CDR1 MGHRA and CDR2 YSYEKL come from the germline V gene. The V end lost 1 base, the J end lost 0 bases, and 15 bases lay between the germline ends. CDR3 length equals 17 residues. CDR3 nucleotide sequence: TGCGCCAGCAGCCAAGCATGGACTGGAGAATTGAACACTGAAGCTTTCTTT. Translated: CASSQAWTGELNTEAFF.

Concerning this clone: The junction shows a germline mismatch at one end, possibly a read error. The CDR3 DNA reads TGTGCCAGCAGTGGCACCCGAGAGTCCCAGTACTTC. It codes for CASSGTRESQYF. The chain recombines TRBV2 with TRBJ2-5; D is ambiguous. This CDR3 is built from 12 residues. From germline, CDR1 is SNHLY and CDR2 FYNNEI.

In this sample, this clone turned up once. V is TRBV19 and J is TRBJ1-4, with a weak D call TRBD1 (6 bases). Trimming removed 4 bases at V and 0 bases at J, with 12 bases between. Germline V gene data show CDR1 as LNHDA and CDR2 as SQIVND (reference sequence). The CDR3 runs 16 residues. CDR3 region: CASSRQHRATNEKLFF. The CDR3 DNA follows: TGTGCCAGTAGTAGGCAACACAGGGCAACTAATGAAAAACTGTTTTTT.

The J gene is TRBJ2-3, the V gene TRBV19, with 7 bases aligning to TRBD2. V dropped 3 bases and J dropped 2; count of bases not matched to a gene: 5. The CDR3 extends over 15 amino acids. The germline gives CDR1 LNHDA, CDR2 SQIVND (reference sequence). CDR3 nucleotides: TGTGCCAGTAGTATGGGAGGGCAGTCCACAGATACGCAGTATTTT. It specifies CASSMGGQSTDTQYF. The variable domain in full, completed from reference TRBV19 and TRBJ2-3, reads DGGITQSPKYLFRKEGQNVTLSCEQNLNHDAMYWYRQDPGQGLRLIYYSQIVNDFQKGDIAEGYSVSREKKESFPLTVTSAQKNPTAFYLCASSMGGQSTDTQYFGPGTRLTVL.

The chain links TRBV6-4 to TRBJ2-2, with 8 bases identical to TRBD2. J lost 2 bases, V lost 6 bases, and 2 bases had no gene match. The germline CDR1 and CDR2 sequences are MRHNA and SNTAGT. The CDR3 runs 14 residues. CDR3 sequence (DNA): TGTGCCAGCAGGACTAGCGAAAACACCGGGGAGCTGTTTTTT. Translating gives CASRTSENTGELFF.

The chain is built from TRBV18 and TRBJ1-5; TRBD1 aligns across 8 bases. Germline CDR1 reads KGHSH; CDR2 reads LQKENI. The CDR3 is 14 amino acids. The V segment lost 3 bases and the J segment 6 bases; nucleotides outside the gene matches: 4. The CDR3 coding sequence is TGTGCCAGCTCACCCGGGACAGGAGGTCAGCCCCAGCATTTT. It codes for CASSPGTGGQPQHF.